One and the same sample provided the 17 T cell receptor beta chains below, sequenced in a study of T cells after yellow fever vaccination. TCRdb processed the 5' RACE reads anew with MiXCR; each CDR3 protein has one entry. This sample has some 300,000 distinct CDR3 sequences, with approximately 10% found just once. The starting material was CD4+ T cells sorted from PBMCs, obtained 5 days after the yellow fever booster vaccination. All receptors derive from a man aged 18 to 30 who received the YFV17D yellow fever vaccine.

This chain joins TRBV4-2 and TRBJ2-6; 10 bases are shared with TRBD1. This CDR3 comprises 18 residues. Germline CDR1 LGHNA, CDR2 YNFKEQ. V lost 1 base and J lost 2; bases outside the gene matches: 5. The CDR3 DNA sequence: TGTGCCAGCAGCCAAGTGTCCGGGACAGGGGCTGGGGCCAACGTCCTGACTTTC. It codes for CASSQVSGTGAGANVLTF.

This clonotype occurred a few times. V is TRBV29-1 and J is TRBJ2-1; 9 bases agree with TRBD1. V shed 6 bases, J shed 3 bases, and the junction held 9 bases outside the gene matches. The CDR3 is made up of 15 amino acids. The germline V gene encodes CDR1 SQVTM and CDR2 ANQGSEA. The CDR3 spells CSVTTGGGIYNEQFF. The CDR3 bases are TGCAGCGTGACGACAGGGGGAGGAATCTACAATGAGCAGTTCTTC.

This sequence joins TRBV7-9 and TRBJ2-1; D unclear. Per germline, CDR1 SEHNR and CDR2 FQNEAQ (reference sequence). The CDR3 is 15 amino acids. V lost 5 bases to trimming and J lost 0 bases, with 11 bases between them. CDR3 sequence (DNA): TGTGCCAGCAGCCCCTCACCGAGCTCCTACAATGAGCAGTTCTTC. It is translated as CASSPSPSSYNEQFF.

The rearrangement links TRBV6-5 to TRBJ2-4, with D possibly TRBD1 on 5 matching bases. Germline CDR1 MNHEY, CDR2 SVGAGI. Trimming left V 8 bases short and J 0 bases short, with 14 bases between. This CDR3 region has 15 residues. The CDR3 sequence is CASGQGWGAKNIQYF. The CDR3 DNA reads as TGTGCCAGCGGTCAGGGTTGGGGAGCCAAAAACATTCAGTACTTC.

This clonotype turned up a few times. The genes are TRBV4-1 and TRBJ2-5; perhaps TRBD2 as D (6 bases). With 1 base removed from V and 1 base from J, the gap between germline ends came to 16 bases. From germline, CDR1 is MGHRA and CDR2 YSYEKL. This CDR3 is built from 17 residues. DNA for the CDR3: TGCGCCAGCAGCCAAGCGTCAAAGGGGAGGCTCCAAGAGACCCAGTACTTC. Translating gives CASSQASKGRLQETQYF.

This clonotype was detected only a few times. The V gene is TRBV24-1, the J gene TRBJ1-2; D is possibly TRBD1 (5 bases). From germline, CDR1 is KGHDR and CDR2 SFDVKD. The CDR3 spans 15 residues. Trimming removed 2 bases at V and 8 bases at J, with 17 bases between. The CDR3: CATSDSSRVWRGYTF. DNA of the CDR3: TGTGCCACCAGTGATTCGAGCAGGGTATGGAGAGGCTACACCTTC.

This clonotype came up a few times. The chain recombines TRBV3-1 with TRBJ2-5; possibly TRBD2 for D (5 bases). This CDR3 region has 14 residues. Trimming pared 4 bases from V and 3 bases from J, leaving 12 bases between. Germline assignment: CDR1 LGHDT and CDR2 YNNKEL (reference sequence). CDR3 in amino acids: CASSPSGIKETQYF. The DNA of the CDR3 is TGTGCCAGCAGCCCTTCGGGAATCAAAGAGACCCAGTACTTC.

This clonotype was detected only a few times. The chain has TRBV5-4 and TRBJ2-3; 9 bases are a match to TRBD2. The length of the CDR3 is 15 residues. V was clipped by 6 bases and J by 2 bases; unmatched bases: 7. Per the germline V gene, CDR1 is SGHNT and CDR2 is YYREEE (reference sequence). CDR3: CASTPAGGTTDTQYF. CDR3 nucleotide sequence: TGTGCCAGCACCCCAGCGGGGGGTACCACAGATACGCAGTATTTT.

The rearrangement joins TRBV3-1 to TRBJ1-2; 7 bases agree with TRBD1. Trimming at V came to 4 bases and at J to 4 bases, leaving 9 bases not matched to a gene. Germline V CDR1 and CDR2: LGHDT, YNNKEL (reference sequence). CDR3 length: 15 amino acids. The CDR3 loop reads CASSPGTVSSYGYTF. As DNA, the CDR3 is TGTGCCAGCAGCCCGGGGACAGTGTCCTCCTATGGCTACACCTTC.

The chain couples TRBV7-2 to TRBJ2-3; 8 bases align to TRBD2. The germline V gene encodes CDR1 SGHTA and CDR2 FQGNSA. The CDR3 covers 18 residues. V was clipped by 3 bases and J by 7 bases; unmatched bases: 18. The CDR3 reads CASSFNFFGGASGNTQYF. The CDR3 DNA sequence: TGTGCCAGCAGCTTTAACTTTTTCGGGGGGGCCAGTGGAAATACGCAGTATTTT.

This clonotype was counted only a few times. The chain links TRBV28 to TRBJ2-3, with D possibly TRBD1 on 6 matching bases. The CDR3 covers 14 residues. Deletions cut 7 bases from V and 6 bases from J, with 17 bases between. Germline values: CDR1 MDHEN, CDR2 SYDVKM. The CDR3 is CASKVAGVGDTQYF. The CDR3 DNA sequence: TGTGCCAGCAAGGTGGCAGGGGTTGGGGATACGCAGTATTTT. The variable domain in full, completed from reference TRBV28 and TRBJ2-3, reads DVKVTQSSRYLVKRTGEKVFLECVQDMDHENMFWYRQDPGLGLRLIYFSYDVKMKEKGDIPEGYSVSREKKERFSLILESASTNQTSMYLCASKVAGVGDTQYFGPGTRLTVL.

This clonotype was counted a few times. The chain joins TRBV18 to TRBJ2-7; 9 bases line up with TRBD1. This CDR3 spans 22 amino acids. From germline, CDR1 is KGHSH and CDR2 LQKENI. J lost 2 bases, V lost 3 bases, and 26 bases had no gene match. CDR3 DNA sequence: TGTGCCAGCTCACCGGGGACAGGGACACCCTACGCCGCGCAGGGGACACCCTACGAGCAGTACTTC. It specifies CASSPGTGTPYAAQGTPYEQYF.

The table lists this clonotype with a few counts. The chain carries TRBV6-5 and TRBJ1-3; the match to TRBD1 covers 7 bases. The germline gives CDR1 MNHEY, CDR2 SVGAGI. V shed 0 bases and J 2 bases; nucleotides not matched to a gene: 4. This CDR3 spans 16 amino acids. The CDR3 region is CASSYSTGTAGNTIYF. In DNA, the CDR3 is TGTGCCAGCAGTTACTCGACTGGGACAGCTGGAAACACCATATATTTT.

There are a few counts of this clonotype. The chain is built from TRBV5-4 and TRBJ2-2; tentatively, D is TRBD1 or TRBD2 (5 bases each). The V gene lost 0 bases and the J gene lost 3 bases, with 9 bases spanning the gap. This CDR3 region has 15 residues. Germline CDR1 is SGHNT and CDR2 is YYREEE (reference sequence). The CDR3 loop is CASSLGLGDTGELFF. The CDR3 DNA follows: TGTGCCAGCAGCTTGGGCTTGGGGGACACCGGGGAGCTGTTTTTT. Drawing the rest from reference TRBV5-4 and TRBJ2-2, the complete variable domain is ETGVTQSPTHLIKTRGQQVTLRCSSQSGHNTVSWYQQALGQGPQFIFQYYREEENGRGNFPPRFSGLQFPNYSSELNVNALELDDSALYLCASSLGLGDTGELFFGEGSRLTVL.

This chain uses TRBV7-9 with TRBJ2-3; 7 bases are a match to TRBD2. This CDR3 contains 15 residues. Germline CDR1 and CDR2: SEHNR and FQNEAQ (reference sequence). Germline trimming cut 4 bases from V and 6 bases from J; bases unmatched to any gene: 10. CDR3 region: CASSWDGGGMDTQYF. For the CDR3, the DNA is TGTGCCAGCAGCTGGGATGGCGGGGGAATGGATACGCAGTATTTT.

This chain uses TRBV5-4 with TRBJ2-5; D remains ambiguous. V was clipped by 0 bases and J by 0 bases, with 9 bases between them. This CDR3 has 15 amino acids. Germline V gives CDR1 SGHNT, CDR2 YYREEE (reference sequence). CDR3 region: CASSLALGYQETQYF. For the CDR3, the DNA is TGTGCCAGCAGCTTGGCCCTCGGGTACCAAGAGACCCAGTACTTC.

Many counts were recorded for this clonotype. The J gene is TRBJ1-1, the V gene TRBV10-3; maybe TRBD1 (5 bases). Germline V gives CDR1 ENHRY, CDR2 SYGVKD. V was pared by 7 bases and J by 3 bases, with 15 bases between. CDR3 length: 14 amino acids. The chain's CDR3 is CAITGQGGYTEAFF. CDR3 bases: TGTGCCATCACTGGGCAGGGTGGATACACTGAAGCTTTCTTT.